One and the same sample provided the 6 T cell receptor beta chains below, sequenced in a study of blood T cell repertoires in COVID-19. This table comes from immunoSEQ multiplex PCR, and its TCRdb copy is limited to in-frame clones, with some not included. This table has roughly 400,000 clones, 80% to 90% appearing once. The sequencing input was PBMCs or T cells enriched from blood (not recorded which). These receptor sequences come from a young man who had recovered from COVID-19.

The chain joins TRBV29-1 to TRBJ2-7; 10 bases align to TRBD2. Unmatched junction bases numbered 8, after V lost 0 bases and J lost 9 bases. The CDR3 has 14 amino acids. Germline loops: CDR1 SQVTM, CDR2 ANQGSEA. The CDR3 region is CSVEDLAGVSRQYF. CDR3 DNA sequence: TGCAGCGTTGAAGACCTAGCGGGAGTGAGCCGGCAGTACTTC.

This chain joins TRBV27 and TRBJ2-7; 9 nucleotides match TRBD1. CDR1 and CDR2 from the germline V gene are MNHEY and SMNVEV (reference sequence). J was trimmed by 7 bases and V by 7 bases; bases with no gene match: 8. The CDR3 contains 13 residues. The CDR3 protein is CASKRTGVWEQYF. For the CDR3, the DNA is TGTGCCAGCAAACGGACAGGGGTTTGGGAGCAGTACTTC.

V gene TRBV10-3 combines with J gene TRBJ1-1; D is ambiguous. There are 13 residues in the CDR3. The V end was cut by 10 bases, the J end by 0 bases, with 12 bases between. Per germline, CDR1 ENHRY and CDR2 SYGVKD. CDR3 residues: CASSGPMNTEAFF. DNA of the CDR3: TGTGCCAGTTCAGGTCCCATGAACACTGAAGCTTTCTTT.

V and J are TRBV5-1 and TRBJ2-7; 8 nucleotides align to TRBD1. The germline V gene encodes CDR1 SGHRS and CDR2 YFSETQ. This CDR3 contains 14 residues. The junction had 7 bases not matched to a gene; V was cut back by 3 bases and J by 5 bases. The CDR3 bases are TGCGCCAGCAGCTCACTTCGGACAGGGAACGAGCAGTACTTC. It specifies CASSSLRTGNEQYF.

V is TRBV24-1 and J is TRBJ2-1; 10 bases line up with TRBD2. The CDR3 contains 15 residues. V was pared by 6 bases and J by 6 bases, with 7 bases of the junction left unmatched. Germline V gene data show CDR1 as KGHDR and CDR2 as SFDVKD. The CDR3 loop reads CATSSFRTSGNEQFF. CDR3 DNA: TGTGCCACCAGTTCCTTCCGGACTAGCGGCAATGAGCAGTTCTTC.

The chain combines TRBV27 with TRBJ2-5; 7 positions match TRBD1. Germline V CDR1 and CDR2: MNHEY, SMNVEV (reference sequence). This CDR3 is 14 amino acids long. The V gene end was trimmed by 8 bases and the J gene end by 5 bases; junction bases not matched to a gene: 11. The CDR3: CASSNRGGAETQYF. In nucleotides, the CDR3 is TGTGCCAGCTCAAACAGGGGTGGTGCGGAGACCCAGTACTTC.